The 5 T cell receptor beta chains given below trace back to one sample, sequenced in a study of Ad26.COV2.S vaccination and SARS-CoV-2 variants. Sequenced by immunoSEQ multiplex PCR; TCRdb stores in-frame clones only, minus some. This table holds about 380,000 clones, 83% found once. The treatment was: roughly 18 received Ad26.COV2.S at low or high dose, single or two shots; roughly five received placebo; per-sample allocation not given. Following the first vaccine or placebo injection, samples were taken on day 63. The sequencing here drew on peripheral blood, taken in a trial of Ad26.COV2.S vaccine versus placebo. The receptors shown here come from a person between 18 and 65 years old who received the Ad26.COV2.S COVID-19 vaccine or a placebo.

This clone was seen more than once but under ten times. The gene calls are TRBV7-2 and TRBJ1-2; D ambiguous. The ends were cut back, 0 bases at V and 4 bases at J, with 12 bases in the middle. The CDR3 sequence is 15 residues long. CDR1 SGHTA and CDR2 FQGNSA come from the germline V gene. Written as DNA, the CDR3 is TGTGCCAGCAGCTTAGCCACAAGAGCCTTCTATGGCTACACCTTC. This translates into CASSLATRAFYGYTF.

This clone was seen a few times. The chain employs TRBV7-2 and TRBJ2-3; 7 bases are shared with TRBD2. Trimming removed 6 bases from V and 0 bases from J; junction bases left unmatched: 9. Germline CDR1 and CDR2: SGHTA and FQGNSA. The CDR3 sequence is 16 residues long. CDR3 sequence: CASRPTGTKSTDTQYF. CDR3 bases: TGTGCCAGCAGACCCACCGGGACTAAGAGCACAGATACGCAGTATTTT.

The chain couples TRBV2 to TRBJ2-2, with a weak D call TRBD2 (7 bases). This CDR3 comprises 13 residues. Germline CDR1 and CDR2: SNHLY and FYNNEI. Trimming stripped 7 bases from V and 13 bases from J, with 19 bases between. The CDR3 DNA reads TGTGCCAGCACCACCCAGGGGACTATTGGGCTGTTTTTT. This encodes CASTTQGTIGLFF.

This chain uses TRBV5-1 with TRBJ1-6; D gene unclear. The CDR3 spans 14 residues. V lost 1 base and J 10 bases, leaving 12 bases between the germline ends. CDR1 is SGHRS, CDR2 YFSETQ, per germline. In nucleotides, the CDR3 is TGCGCCAGCAGCTTGCGGCAGGATTGGTCACCCCTCCACTTT. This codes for CASSLRQDWSPLHF.

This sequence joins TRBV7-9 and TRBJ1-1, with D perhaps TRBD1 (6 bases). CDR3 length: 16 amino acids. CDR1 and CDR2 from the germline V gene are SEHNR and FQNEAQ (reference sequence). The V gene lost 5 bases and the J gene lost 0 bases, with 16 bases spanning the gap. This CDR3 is CASSGGDNKMNTEAFF. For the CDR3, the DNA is TGTGCCAGCAGCGGTGGGGACAATAAGATGAACACTGAAGCTTTCTTT. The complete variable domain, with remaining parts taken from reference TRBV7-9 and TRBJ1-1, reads DTGVSQNPRHKITKRGQNVTFRCDPISEHNRLYWYRQTLGQGPEFLTYFQNEAQLEKSRLLSDRFSAERPKGSFSTLEIQRTEQGDSAMYLCASSGGDNKMNTEAFFGQGTRLTVV.